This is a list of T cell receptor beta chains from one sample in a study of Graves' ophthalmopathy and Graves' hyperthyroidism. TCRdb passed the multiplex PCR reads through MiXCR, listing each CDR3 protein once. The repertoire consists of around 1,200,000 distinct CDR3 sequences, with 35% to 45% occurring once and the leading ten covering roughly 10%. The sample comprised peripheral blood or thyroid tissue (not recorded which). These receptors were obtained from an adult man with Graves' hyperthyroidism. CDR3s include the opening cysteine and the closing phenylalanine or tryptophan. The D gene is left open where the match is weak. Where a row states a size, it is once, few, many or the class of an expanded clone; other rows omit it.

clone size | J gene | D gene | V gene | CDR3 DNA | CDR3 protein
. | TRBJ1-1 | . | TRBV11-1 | TGTGCCAGCAGCTTATACGGCATGAACACTGAAGCTTTCTTT | CASSLYGMNTEAFF
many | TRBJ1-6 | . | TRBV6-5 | TGTGCCAGCAGACGAGGGGGGGCGGGCAACCCGAACCGTAATTCACCCCTCCACTTT | CASRRGGAGNPNRNSPLHF
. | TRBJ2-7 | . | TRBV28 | TGTGCCAGCAGTCGACAGGCCTTCGAGCAGTACTTC | CASSRQAFEQYF
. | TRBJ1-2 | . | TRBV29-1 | TGCAGCGTCGAAAGGTACTATGGCTACACCTTC | CSVERYYGYTF
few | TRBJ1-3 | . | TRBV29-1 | TGCAGCGTTGGGGACCCTTCCTCTGGAAACACCATATATTTT | CSVGDPSSGNTIYF
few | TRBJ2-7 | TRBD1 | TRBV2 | TGTGCCAGCAGCGAACAGGGGCAGGGCAGCTACGAGCAGTACTTC | CASSEQGQGSYEQYF
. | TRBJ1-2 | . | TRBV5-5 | TGTGCCAGCAGCTTGGAGGTTTTAGGTGGCTACACCTTC | CASSLEVLGGYTF
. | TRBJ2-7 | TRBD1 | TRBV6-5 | TGTGCCAGCAGTTACTCGAGGGGGCAGGACCACGAGCAGTACTTC | CASSYSRGQDHEQYF
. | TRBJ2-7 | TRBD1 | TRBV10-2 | TGCGCCAGCAGTGCCAGGGACAGATACTACGAGCAGTACTTC | CASSARDRYYEQYF
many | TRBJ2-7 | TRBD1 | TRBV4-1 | TGCGCCAGCAGCCAAGGACAGGGCTCTGCCTACGAGCAGTACTTC | CASSQGQGSAYEQYF
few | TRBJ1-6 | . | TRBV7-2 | TGTGCCAGCAGCCTCGACAGTAATAATTCACCCCTCCACTTT | CASSLDSNNSPLHF
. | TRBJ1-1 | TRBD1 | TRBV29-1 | TGCAGCGGGACAGGGGGCATGTCGGGAGCTTTCTTT | CSGTGGMSGAFF
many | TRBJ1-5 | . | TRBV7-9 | TGTGCCAGCAGCACCGATGGGAGGTCTGATCAGCCCCAGCATTTT | CASSTDGRSDQPQHF
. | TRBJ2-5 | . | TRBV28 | TGTGCCAGCGTGAGCGGTCAAGAGACCCAGTACTTC | CASVSGQETQYF
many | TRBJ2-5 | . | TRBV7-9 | TGTGCCAGCACCCAAGAGGGTCCCCAAGAGACCCAGTACTTC | CASTQEGPQETQYF
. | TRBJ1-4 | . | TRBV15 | TGTGCCACCAGCAGATATAAGGACAGAAAGGAAAAACTGTTTTTT | CATSRYKDRKEKLFF
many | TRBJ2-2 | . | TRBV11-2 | TGTGCCAGCAGCTTGGGGCAACTCAACACCGGGGAGCTGTTTTTT | CASSLGQLNTGELFF
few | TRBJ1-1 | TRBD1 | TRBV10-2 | TGTGCCAGCAGTTACCCCACGCTACCCCGACAGGGGAAACGGTTGAACACTGAAGCTTTCTTT | CASSYPTLPRQGKRLNTEAFF
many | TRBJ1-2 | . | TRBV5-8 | TGTGCCAGCAGCAAGGGGGTCGCCGTATATGGCTACACCTTC | CASSKGVAVYGYTF
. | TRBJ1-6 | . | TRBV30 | TGTGCCTGGAGGTCGAGGGGCTTTTCGTATTCACCCCTCCACTTT | CAWRSRGFSYSPLHF
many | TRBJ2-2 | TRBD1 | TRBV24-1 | TGTGCCACCGGGACAGACAACACCGGGGAGCTGTTTTTT | CATGTDNTGELFF
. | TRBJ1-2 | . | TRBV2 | TGTGCCAGCAGTACGGTTTCCTATGGCTACACCTTC | CASSTVSYGYTF